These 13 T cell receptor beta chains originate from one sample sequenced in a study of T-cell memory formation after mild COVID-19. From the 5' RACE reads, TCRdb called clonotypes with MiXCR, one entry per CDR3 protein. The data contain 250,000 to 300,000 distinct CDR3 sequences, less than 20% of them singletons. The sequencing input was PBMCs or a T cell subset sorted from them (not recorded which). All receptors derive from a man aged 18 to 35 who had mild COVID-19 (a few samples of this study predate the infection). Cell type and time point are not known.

The CDR3 sequence: CASSQVAENTEAFF. CDR3 in DNA: TGTGCCAGCAGCCAAGTTGCAGAGAACACTGAAGCTTTCTTT. The rearrangement uses TRBV3-1 and TRBJ1-1; no clear D gene. Germline CDR1 is LGHDT and CDR2 is YNNKEL (reference sequence). The CDR3 contains 14 residues. V lost 1 base, J lost 1 base, and 7 bases lay in between.

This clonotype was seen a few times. CDR3 bases: TGTGCCAGCAGCATGAGCAATCAGCCCCAGCATTTT. Amino acids: CASSMSNQPQHF. The chain joins TRBV7-3 to TRBJ1-5; no firm D call. V was cut by 5 bases and J by 1 base, with 3 bases left in between. The CDR3 length is 12 residues. Germline CDR1 is SGHTA and CDR2 is FQGTGA.

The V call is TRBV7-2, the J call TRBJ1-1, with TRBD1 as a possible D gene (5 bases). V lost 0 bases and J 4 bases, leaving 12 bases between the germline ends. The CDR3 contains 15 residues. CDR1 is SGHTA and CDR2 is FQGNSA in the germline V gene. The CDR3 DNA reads TGTGCCAGCAGCTTAGCGGGCGCGGGGGGCACTGAAGCTTTCTTT. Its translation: CASSLAGAGGTEAFF.

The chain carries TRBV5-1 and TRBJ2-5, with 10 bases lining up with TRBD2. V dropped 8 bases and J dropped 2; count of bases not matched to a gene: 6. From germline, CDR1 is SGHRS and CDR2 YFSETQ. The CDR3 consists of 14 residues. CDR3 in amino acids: CARPGLAEQETQYF. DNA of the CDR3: TGCGCCAGGCCAGGACTAGCGGAACAAGAGACCCAGTACTTC.

CDR3 loop: CASSLIGPGQGIDTQYF. In DNA form, the CDR3 reads TGTGCCAGCAGCTTAATCGGCCCGGGACAGGGAATAGATACGCAGTATTTT. V usage is TRBV7-2 and J usage is TRBJ2-3; TRBD1 matches at 9 bases. V lost 2 bases, J lost 5 bases, and 11 bases stayed unmatched. This CDR3 contains 17 residues. CDR1 SGHTA and CDR2 FQGNSA come from the germline V gene.

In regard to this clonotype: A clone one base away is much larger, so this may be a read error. In nucleotides, the CDR3 is TGTGCCAGCAGCTTAGAACTTGGCTACACCTTC. Amino acids: CASSLELGYTF. This chain connects TRBV7-9 to TRBJ1-2; D is undetermined. Trimming removed 1 base from V and 7 bases from J, with 4 bases in between. Germline V gene data show CDR1 as SEHNR and CDR2 as FQNEAQ (reference sequence). The CDR3 covers 11 residues.

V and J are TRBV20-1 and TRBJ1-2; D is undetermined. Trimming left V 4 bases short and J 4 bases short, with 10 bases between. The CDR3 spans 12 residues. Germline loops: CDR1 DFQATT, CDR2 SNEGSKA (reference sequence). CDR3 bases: TGCAGTGCTACCGGGTCTAGCTATGGCTACACCTTC. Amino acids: CSATGSSYGYTF.

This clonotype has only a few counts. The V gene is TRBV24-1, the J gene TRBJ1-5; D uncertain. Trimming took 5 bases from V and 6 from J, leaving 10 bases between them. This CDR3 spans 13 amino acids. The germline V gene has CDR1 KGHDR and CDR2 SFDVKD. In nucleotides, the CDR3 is TGTGCCACCAGTGGGTTAGAGGGTCAGCCCCAGCATTTT. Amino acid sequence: CATSGLEGQPQHF.

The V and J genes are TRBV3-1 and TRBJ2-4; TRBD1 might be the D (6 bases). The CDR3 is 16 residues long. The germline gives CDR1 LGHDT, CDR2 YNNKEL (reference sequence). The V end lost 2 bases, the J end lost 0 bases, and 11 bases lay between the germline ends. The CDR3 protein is CASSQLGGVAKNIQYF. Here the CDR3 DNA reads TGTGCCAGCAGCCAATTAGGGGGAGTAGCCAAAAACATTCAGTACTTC.

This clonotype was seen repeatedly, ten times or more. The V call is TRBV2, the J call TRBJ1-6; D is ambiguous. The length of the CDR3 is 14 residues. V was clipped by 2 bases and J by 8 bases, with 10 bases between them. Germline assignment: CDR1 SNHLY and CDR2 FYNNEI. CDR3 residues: CASSENGSYSPLHF. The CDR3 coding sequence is TGTGCCAGCAGTGAAAACGGCTCCTATTCACCCCTCCACTTT.

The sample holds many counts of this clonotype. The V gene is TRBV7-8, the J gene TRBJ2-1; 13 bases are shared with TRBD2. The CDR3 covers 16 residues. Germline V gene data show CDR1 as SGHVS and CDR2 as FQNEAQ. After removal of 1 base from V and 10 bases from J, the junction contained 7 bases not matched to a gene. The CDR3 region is CASSLGTSGGASEQFF. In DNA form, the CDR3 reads TGTGCCAGCAGCTTAGGCACTAGCGGGGGGGCAAGCGAGCAGTTCTTC.

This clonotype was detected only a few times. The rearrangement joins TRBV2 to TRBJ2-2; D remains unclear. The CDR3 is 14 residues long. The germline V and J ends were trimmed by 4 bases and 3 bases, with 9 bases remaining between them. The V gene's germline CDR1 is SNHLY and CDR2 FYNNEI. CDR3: CASSVLVDTGELFF. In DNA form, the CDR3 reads TGTGCCAGCAGTGTGTTGGTAGACACCGGGGAGCTGTTTTTT.

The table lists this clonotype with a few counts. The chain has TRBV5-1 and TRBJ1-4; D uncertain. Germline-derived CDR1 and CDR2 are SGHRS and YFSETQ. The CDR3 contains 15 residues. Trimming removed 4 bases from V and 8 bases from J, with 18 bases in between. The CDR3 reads CASSPSGVGFEKLFF. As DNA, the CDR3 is TGCGCCAGCAGCCCCTCGGGAGTAGGCTTCGAAAAACTGTTTTTT. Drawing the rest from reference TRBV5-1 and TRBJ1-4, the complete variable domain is KAGVTQTPRYLIKTRGQQVTLSCSPISGHRSVSWYQQTPGQGLQFLFEYFSETQRNKGNFPGRFSGRQFSNSRSEMNVSTLELGDSALYLCASSPSGVGFEKLFFGSGTQLSVL.